The 32 T cell receptor beta chains in this list originate from one sample, sequenced in a study of Ad26.COV2.S vaccination and SARS-CoV-2 variants. Here immunoSEQ multiplex PCR was the method, and the copy in TCRdb shows in-frame clones only, minus some. Of 350,000 to 600,000 clones in the sample, 89% were seen once. This sample's treatment: 15 to 20 received Ad26.COV2.S at low or high dose, single or two shots; about 5 received placebo; per-sample allocation not given. On day 63 after the first injection, vaccine and placebo recipients gave samples. This material consisted of peripheral blood, taken in a trial of Ad26.COV2.S vaccine versus placebo. Receptor source: a person aged 18-65 years who received the Ad26.COV2.S COVID-19 vaccine or a placebo.

This rearrangement joins TRBV30 to TRBJ2-3; D gene ambiguous. This CDR3 has 12 residues. The germline CDR1 and CDR2 sequences are GTSNPN and SVGIG (reference sequence). V lost 2 bases to trimming and J lost 5 bases, with 8 bases between them. The CDR3 protein is CAWSSIVDTQYF. The CDR3 nucleotides are TGTGCCTGGAGTAGTATCGTAGATACGCAGTATTTT.

About this clone: The sample contains more than one DNA sequence encoding this CDR3. The CDR3 loop is CASSGYQETQYF. The CDR3 nucleotides read TGTGCCAGCAGTGGCTACCAAGAGACCCAGTACTTC. The gene calls are TRBV2 and TRBJ2-5; D not resolved. CDR1 is SNHLY and CDR2 is FYNNEI in the germline V gene. The V and J ends lost 4 bases and 0 bases respectively, with 3 bases between them. This CDR3 has 12 residues. Together with reference TRBV2 and TRBJ2-5, the CDR3 gives the full variable domain: EPEVTQTPSHQVTQMGQEVILRCVPISNHLYFYWYRQILGQKVEFLVSFYNNEISEKSEIFDDQFSVERPDGSNFTLKIRSTKLEDSAMYFCASSGYQETQYFGPGTRLLVL.

V is TRBV15 and J is TRBJ1-1; TRBD1 is a possible D gene (6 bases). The CDR3 is made up of 14 amino acids. Germline-derived CDR1 and CDR2 are LNHNV and YYDKDF (reference sequence). V lost 8 bases and J lost 0, with 13 bases in between. The CDR3 region has the DNA TGTGCCACCCGCGCGGGGGGCGTGAACACTGAAGCTTTCTTT. Translation gives CATRAGGVNTEAFF.

The chain employs TRBV6-5 and TRBJ2-7, with TRBD1 matching 8 bases. From germline, CDR1 is MNHEY and CDR2 SVGAGI. After removal of 7 bases from V and 5 bases from J, the junction contained 10 bases not matched to a gene. This CDR3 has 14 residues. This chain's CDR3 is CASTPGGGWDEQYF. The CDR3 coding sequence is TGTGCCAGCACCCCAGGGGGCGGCTGGGACGAGCAGTACTTC.

The chain uses TRBV11-2 and TRBJ1-1; 7 bases are a match to TRBD1. This CDR3 has 13 residues. Germline CDR1 reads SGHAT; CDR2 reads FQNNGV. V was pared by 4 bases and J by 5 bases, with 4 bases of the junction left unmatched. The CDR3, as DNA: TGTGCCAGCAGCTCCCAGGGGGGAACTGAAGCTTTCTTT. This translates into CASSSQGGTEAFF.

The chain links TRBV4-1 to TRBJ2-7; 9 nucleotides agree with TRBD2. The CDR3 covers 16 residues. Germline assignment: CDR1 MGHRA and CDR2 YSYEKL. V shed 3 bases and J 0 bases; nucleotides not matched to a gene: 6. The CDR3 DNA reads as TGCGCCAGCAGCCATCTCAGCGGGAGGAGCTCCTACGAGCAGTACTTC. This gives the protein CASSHLSGRSSYEQYF.

A note on this clone: The same CDR3 is also encoded by other DNA sequences in this sample. The chain is built from TRBV18 and TRBJ1-2; D is possibly TRBD1 (5 bases). V lost 0 bases and J 5 bases, leaving 10 bases between the germline ends. CDR1 KGHSH and CDR2 LQKENI come from the germline V gene. This CDR3 has 14 residues. CDR3 bases: TGTGCCAGCTCACCACCGGGTGGGGGATATGGCTACACCTTC. Protein: CASSPPGGGYGYTF.

J is TRBJ2-1 and V is TRBV2; D could derive from TRBD1 or TRBD2 (5 bases each). Trimming removed 6 bases at V and 5 bases at J, with 14 bases between. Per the germline V gene, CDR1 is SNHLY and CDR2 is FYNNEI. CDR3 size: 14 residues. CDR3 nucleotide sequence: TGTGCCAGCAGGGCCGGGACCGTGAACAATGAGCAGTTCTTC. The encoded protein is CASRAGTVNNEQFF.

The chain carries TRBV4-3 and TRBJ2-7, with a possible D match to TRBD1 (6 bases). This CDR3 is built from 13 residues. V dropped 3 bases and J dropped 4 bases, with 10 bases sitting between them. CDR1 is LGHNA and CDR2 is YSLEER in the germline V gene. The CDR3: CASSQDRNYEQYF. The DNA for the CDR3 is TGCGCCAGCAGCCAGGACAGAAATTACGAGCAGTACTTC.

This clone is a singleton in its sample. V is TRBV18 and J is TRBJ2-7; possibly TRBD1 for D (5 bases). CDR1 is KGHSH and CDR2 is LQKENI in the germline V gene. The CDR3 is made up of 14 amino acids. Deletions cut 3 bases from V and 7 bases from J, with 16 bases between. The CDR3 nucleotides read TGTGCCAGCTCACCGACAACCCAGGGTCGGGAGCAGTACTTC. Translating it yields CASSPTTQGREQYF.

V usage is TRBV6-1 and J usage is TRBJ2-2; TRBD1 matches 7 bases. The length of the CDR3 is 15 residues. Trimming at V came to 1 base and at J to 1 base, leaving 0 bases not matched to a gene. Germline V gives CDR1 MNHNS, CDR2 SASEGT. The CDR3 sequence: CASSEGTGNTGELFF. CDR3 DNA sequence: TGTGCCAGCAGTGAAGGGACAGGGAACACCGGGGAGCTGTTTTTT.

The CDR3 DNA sequence: TGTGCCAGCAGTGAGCCGGGACAGAGAAACACCATATATTTT. It yields the protein CASSEPGQRNTIYF. This chain links TRBV6-2 or TRBV6-3 with TRBJ1-3; 7 bases match TRBD1. Trimming removed 5 bases from V and 5 bases from J; junction bases left unmatched: 6. Germline CDR1 MNHEY, CDR2 SVGEGT. The CDR3 length is 14 residues.

The rearrangement joins TRBV5-1 to TRBJ2-2; 11 bases fit TRBD2. CDR3 length: 16 amino acids. Trimming at V came to 4 bases and at J to 3 bases, leaving 5 bases not matched to a gene. Per the germline V gene, CDR1 is SGHRS and CDR2 is YFSETQ. DNA of the CDR3: TGCGCCAGCAGCAGAGGGACTAGCGGATACACCGGGGAGCTGTTTTTT. Protein: CASSRGTSGYTGELFF.

The gene calls are TRBV5-1 and TRBJ1-1, with D unresolved. The CDR3 spans 13 residues. Trimming took 5 bases from V and 6 from J, leaving 14 bases between them. Germline V gene lookup returns CDR1 SGHRS and CDR2 YFSETQ. CDR3 protein: CASSSPVPPEAFF. The CDR3 nucleotides read TGCGCCAGCAGTTCTCCGGTCCCCCCTGAAGCTTTCTTT.

V usage is TRBV9 and J usage is TRBJ2-1; D perhaps matches TRBD1 (5 bases). This CDR3 is 16 amino acids long. Germline-derived CDR1 and CDR2 are SGDLS and YYNGEE. The germline V and J ends were trimmed by 2 bases and 10 bases, with 22 bases remaining between them. CDR3 coding DNA: TGTGCCAGCAGCGTTCAAGGTCAATGGACATCTAGGGAGCAGTTCTTC. It specifies CASSVQGQWTSREQFF. Drawing the rest from reference TRBV9 and TRBJ2-1, the complete variable domain is DSGVTQTPKHLITATGQRVTLRCSPRSGDLSVYWYQQSLDQGLQFLIQYYNGEERAKGNILERFSAQQFPDLHSELNLSSLELGDSALYFCASSVQGQWTSREQFFGPGTRLTVL.

The chain has TRBV2 and TRBJ1-5, with D uncertain. Germline V gene data show CDR1 as SNHLY and CDR2 as FYNNEI. Trimming left V 0 bases short and J 6 bases short, with 3 bases between. This CDR3 has 12 amino acids. CDR3 DNA sequence: TGTGCCAGCAGTGAAGCGCGTCAGCCCCAGCATTTT. This codes for CASSEARQPQHF.

This rearrangement joins TRBV4-2 to TRBJ2-3; D gene uncertain. The CDR3 covers 14 residues. Trimming pared 0 bases from V and 6 bases from J, leaving 10 bases between. CDR1 and CDR2 from the germline V gene are LGHNA and YNFKEQ. CDR3 loop: CASSQEGRADTQYF. CDR3 sequence (DNA): TGTGCCAGCAGCCAAGAGGGCCGGGCGGATACGCAGTATTTT.

With regard to this clone: The same CDR3 can be traced to other DNA sequences in this sample. The chain uses TRBV7-9 and TRBJ2-3, with TRBD1 matching 7 bases. The germline CDR1 and CDR2 sequences are SEHNR and FQNEAQ (reference sequence). V shed 5 bases and J 1 base; nucleotides not matched to a gene: 3. The CDR3 spans 14 residues. CDR3 sequence reads: CASSRTGGTDTQYF. The CDR3 DNA reads as TGTGCCAGCAGCAGAACAGGGGGCACAGATACGCAGTATTTT.

This chain joins TRBV18 and TRBJ2-1; 8 nucleotides align to TRBD2. V gave up 0 bases and J gave up 7 bases; unmatched junction bases: 5. The CDR3 length is 15 residues. Germline loops: CDR1 KGHSH, CDR2 LQKENI. CDR3 protein: CASSPPPGGYNEQFF. DNA for the CDR3: TGTGCCAGCTCACCACCCCCGGGGGGGTATAATGAGCAGTTCTTC.

This chain joins TRBV19 and TRBJ2-1; TRBD2 matches 10 bases. The germline V gene encodes CDR1 LNHDA and CDR2 SQIVND (reference sequence). V dropped 5 bases and J dropped 4; count of bases not matched to a gene: 8. The CDR3 consists of 16 residues. This chain's CDR3 is CASSLFGLADYNEQFF. The CDR3 bases are TGTGCCAGTAGTCTATTTGGACTAGCGGATTACAATGAGCAGTTCTTC.

This CDR3 reads CASSLEVLFDNQPQHF. CDR3 in DNA: TGTGCCAGTAGTTTGGAAGTACTTTTCGACAATCAGCCCCAGCATTTT. V and J are TRBV19 and TRBJ1-5; unclear D gene. With 5 bases removed from V and 3 bases from J, the gap between germline ends came to 17 bases. CDR1 is LNHDA and CDR2 is SQIVND in the germline V gene (reference sequence). This CDR3 spans 16 amino acids.

The chain carries TRBV27 and TRBJ1-1, with D possibly matching TRBD1 (5 bases). The CDR3 has 14 amino acids. Deletions cut 3 bases from V and 5 bases from J, with 13 bases between. Germline V gene data show CDR1 as MNHEY and CDR2 as SMNVEV (reference sequence). CDR3 bases: TGTGCCAGCAGTTTGATTGGGGCCAAGACTGAAGCTTTCTTT. Translating gives CASSLIGAKTEAFF.

This clone was found a few times. The chain has TRBV9 and TRBJ1-1; perhaps TRBD1 as D (5 bases). Trimming removed 3 bases from V and 11 bases from J, with 14 bases in between. Looked up from germline, CDR1 is SGDLS and CDR2 is YYNGEE. This CDR3 is 12 amino acids long. CDR3 in amino acids: CASSDSGGAAFF. As DNA, the CDR3 is TGTGCCAGCAGCGATTCCGGGGGTGCGGCTTTCTTT. The whole variable domain, remainder taken from reference TRBV9 and TRBJ1-1, is DSGVTQTPKHLITATGQRVTLRCSPRSGDLSVYWYQQSLDQGLQFLIQYYNGEERAKGNILERFSAQQFPDLHSELNLSSLELGDSALYFCASSDSGGAAFFGQGTRLTVV.

The rearrangement links TRBV5-8 to TRBJ2-1; no clear D. The CDR3 spans 15 residues. Trimming took off 7 bases at V and 0 bases at J, with 14 bases between the two ends. Germline-derived CDR1 and CDR2 are SGHTS and YDEGEE. The CDR3 sequence is CASLRGGSSYNEQFF. DNA for the CDR3: TGTGCCAGCTTGAGAGGCGGAAGCTCCTACAATGAGCAGTTCTTC.

This clone was seen more than once but under ten times. V gene TRBV28 combines with J gene TRBJ1-5; maybe TRBD1 (5 bases). The germline gives CDR1 MDHEN, CDR2 SYDVKM. The CDR3 extends over 12 amino acids. V lost 6 bases to trimming and J lost 7 bases, with 10 bases between them. The CDR3: CASSAGTQPQHF. The CDR3 DNA follows: TGTGCCAGCAGCGCCGGGACCCAGCCCCAGCATTTT.

The gene calls are TRBV10-3 and TRBJ1-3; D remains unclear. The CDR3 runs 15 residues. Germline CDR1 reads ENHRY; CDR2 reads SYGVKD. V was pared by 1 base and J by 0 bases, with 7 bases between. Here the CDR3 reads CAISEYGLSGNTIYF. For the CDR3, the DNA is TGTGCCATCAGTGAGTACGGGCTCTCTGGAAACACCATATATTTT.

This chain uses TRBV30 with TRBJ1-5; D uncertain. The V gene's germline CDR1 is GTSNPN and CDR2 SVGIG (reference sequence). V was trimmed by 1 base and J by 0 bases, leaving 10 bases between them. CDR3 size: 15 residues. CDR3 protein: CAWSANTYSNQPQHF. CDR3 nucleotides: TGTGCCTGGAGTGCCAACACCTATAGCAATCAGCCCCAGCATTTT.

The chain combines TRBV5-8 with TRBJ1-1; D not certain. V lost 2 bases to trimming and J lost 1 base, with 6 bases between them. The CDR3 has 13 amino acids. CDR1 SGHTS and CDR2 YDEGEE come from the germline V gene. The CDR3 coding sequence is TGTGCCAGCAGCTTTCAAAGGAACACTGAAGCTTTCTTT. Protein sequence: CASSFQRNTEAFF.

The V and J genes are TRBV30 and TRBJ1-2, with no clear D. Trimming shortened V by 0 bases and J by 8 bases, and 16 bases separated the two germline ends. Germline lookup yields CDR1 GTSNPN and CDR2 SVGIG (reference sequence). The CDR3 is 14 residues long. This chain's CDR3 is CAWSVVMGKGGYTF. The CDR3 coding sequence is TGTGCCTGGAGTGTAGTGATGGGAAAAGGGGGCTACACCTTC.

In its sample, this clone was seen a few times. The gene calls are TRBV4-2 and TRBJ2-7; D gene uncertain. Trimming removed 2 bases from V and 3 bases from J, with 2 bases in between. CDR3 length: 11 amino acids. Germline CDR1 and CDR2: LGHNA and YNFKEQ. This chain's CDR3 is CASSQNYEQYF. CDR3 nucleotide sequence: TGTGCCAGCAGCCAAAACTACGAGCAGTACTTC.

This chain joins TRBV11-3 and TRBJ2-1; possibly TRBD1 for D (6 bases). CDR1 is SGHNT and CDR2 is YENEEA in the germline V gene. Trimming took 4 bases from V and 9 from J, leaving 19 bases between them. This CDR3 is 15 amino acids long. The CDR3 here is CASSSPGSGQGEQFF. The CDR3 DNA follows: TGTGCCAGCAGCTCCCCAGGGTCGGGACAAGGTGAGCAGTTCTTC.

This chain connects TRBV6-5 to TRBJ1-1; D remains unclear. Germline lookup yields CDR1 MNHEY and CDR2 SVGAGI. Trimming pared 6 bases from V and 0 bases from J, leaving 8 bases between. The CDR3 has 13 amino acids. The CDR3 reads CASSSDLNTEAFF. The DNA of the CDR3 is TGTGCCAGCAGCTCCGACTTGAACACTGAAGCTTTCTTT.